A selection of T cell receptor beta chains follows, all from one sample in a study of T cells in Graves' hyperthyroidism and ophthalmopathy. TCRdb called the multiplex PCR reads again in MiXCR, with one record for every CDR3 protein. The sample contains 370,000 or so distinct CDR3 sequences, approximately 13% of which appear only once. The sample was blood. Receptor source: a man aged 25-45 years with Graves' hyperthyroidism that later progressed to Graves' ophthalmopathy. Each CDR3 is given with its conserved first and last residue. The D gene is left open where the match is weak. Clone size, where shown, is once, few, many, or a class for clones that have expanded.

j_call	d_call	v_call	clone_size	cdr3_nt	cdr3_aa
TRBJ2-1	-	TRBV12-3/TRBV12-4	many	TGTGCCAGCAGTTTAGCGCGAGCAGGGGGGGCCTACAATGAGCAGTTCTTC	CASSLARAGGAYNEQFF
TRBJ2-1	TRBD2	TRBV7-6	few	TGTGCCAGCAGCTTGATGACTGCCGGGACTAGCGTGAATGAGCAGTTCTTC	CASSLMTAGTSVNEQFF
TRBJ2-1	TRBD2	TRBV7-9	many	TGTGCCAGCAGCTTAGCACTAGCGACGCAGTTCTTC	CASSLALATQFF
TRBJ1-3	-	TRBV20-1	-	TGCAGTGCTCGAAAGACGGTCTCTGGAAACACCATATATTTT	CSARKTVSGNTIYF
TRBJ2-3	TRBD2	TRBV2	-	TGTGCCAGCAGTGAAAGACTAGCGGGGGGGCCAGATACGCAGTATTTT	CASSERLAGGPDTQYF
TRBJ1-3	TRBD1	TRBV9	-	TGTGCCAGCAGCACCTCCGGGACAGGGGTCGCTGGAAACACCATATATTTT	CASSTSGTGVAGNTIYF
TRBJ2-3	TRBD2	TRBV28	many	TGTGCCAGCAGTTTACTAGCGGGGCCTCGCACAGATACGCAGTATTTT	CASSLLAGPRTDTQYF
TRBJ2-7	-	TRBV20-1	many	TGCAGTGCTAGAGATATGGGGCAGGGCTCCGCCGAGCAGTACTTC	CSARDMGQGSAEQYF
TRBJ1-1	-	TRBV6-5	many	TGTGCCAGCAGTTACTCTCGAGTTTTACTTATGAACACTGAAGCTTTCTTT	CASSYSRVLLMNTEAFF
TRBJ2-7	-	TRBV18	many	TGTGCCAGCTCACCAGAGAGCCGCTACGAGCAGTACTTC	CASSPESRYEQYF
TRBJ1-5	-	TRBV28	once	TGCGCCAGCAGCCCCGCAAGGGCCAGGGGAGGGAATCAGCCCCAGCATTTT	CASSPARARGGNQPQHF
TRBJ2-7	-	TRBV7-9	-	TGTGCCAGCAGCCCGAGACAGGACCGCTACGAGCAGTACTTC	CASSPRQDRYEQYF
TRBJ1-5	TRBD1	TRBV6-4	few	TGTGCCAGCAGTGACGTGACAGGGGCGAGCAATCAGCCCCAGCATTTT	CASSDVTGASNQPQHF
TRBJ1-1	TRBD1	TRBV28	many	TGTGCCAGCAGTTTGGCCCACAGGGGGGGATCTTTCTTT	CASSLAHRGGSFF
TRBJ2-1	TRBD1	TRBV5-1	-	TGCGCCAGCAGCTCGACAGGGGGGTCCTACAATGAGCAGTTCTTC	CASSSTGGSYNEQFF
TRBJ2-7	TRBD1	TRBV13	-	TGTGCCAGCAGCATCGGGACAGGAGGATTCTCCTACGAGCAGTACTTC	CASSIGTGGFSYEQYF
TRBJ2-7	-	TRBV20-1	many	TGCAGTGCTAGAGTTGTTGGGGCCTACGAGCAGTACTTC	CSARVVGAYEQYF
TRBJ2-5	-	TRBV11-3	many	TGTGCCAGCAGCTTAGAGGGCGGTCCCCAAGAGACCCAGTACTTC	CASSLEGGPQETQYF
TRBJ2-7	-	TRBV7-9	many	TGTGCCAGCAGGCGGGCAGGATCCTACGAGCAGTACTTC	CASRRAGSYEQYF
TRBJ1-5	-	TRBV20-1	many	TGCAGTGCCGCCTCTACAGACAGTTGGCAGCCCCAGCATTTT	CSAASTDSWQPQHF
TRBJ2-7	-	TRBV6-2/TRBV6-3	many	TGTGCCAGCAGTTACCCGCCGGTCGAGCAGTACTTC	CASSYPPVEQYF
TRBJ2-3	-	TRBV4-1	-	TGCGCCAGCAGCCACGTGGGGGGCACAGATACGCAGTATTTT	CASSHVGGTDTQYF
TRBJ1-6	TRBD1	TRBV4-1	few	TGCGCCAGCAGCCAAGAGGGGACAGCAAATTCACCCCTCCACTTT	CASSQEGTANSPLHF
TRBJ1-5	TRBD1	TRBV12-5	many	TGTGCTAGTGGTTTGGTCGGACAGGGCAGACAGCCCCAGCATTTT	CASGLVGQGRQPQHF
TRBJ1-4	TRBD1	TRBV5-1	many	TGCGCCAGCAGCCCTAGCGTGGGACAGTTAGAAAAACTGTTTTTT	CASSPSVGQLEKLFF
TRBJ1-5	TRBD1	TRBV13	-	TGTGCCAGCAGCGAGGGACAGTCAGGGGGGCCCCAGCATTTT	CASSEGQSGGPQHF
TRBJ2-7	-	TRBV9	many	TGTGCCAGCAGCCCCCCGGGGACCTCCTACGAGCAGTACTTC	CASSPPGTSYEQYF
TRBJ1-1	TRBD1	TRBV15	many	TGTGCCACCAGCAGCCTTGGACAGGACGACACTGAAGCTTTCTTT	CATSSLGQDDTEAFF
TRBJ1-1	-	TRBV2	many	TGTGCCCTACTCTCAGGGCCGAACACTGAAGCTTTCTTT	CALLSGPNTEAFF
TRBJ2-2	-	TRBV14	few	TGTGCCAGCAGCCAAGTGATTAGGGGTCCCACCGGGGAGCTGTTTTTT	CASSQVIRGPTGELFF
TRBJ1-6	TRBD1	TRBV2	few	TGTGCCAGTAAGCGCGGGACAGGGTATAATTCACCCCTCCACTTT	CASKRGTGYNSPLHF
TRBJ2-7	-	TRBV20-1	many	TGCAGTGCTAGGGGCCTGAGCGACTACGAGCAGTACTTC	CSARGLSDYEQYF
TRBJ2-7	-	TRBV5-1	few	TGCGCCAGCAACTCGGGACGGATTTCCTACGAGCAGTACTTC	CASNSGRISYEQYF
TRBJ2-2	-	TRBV2	many	TGTGCCAGCAGTGATCAAGGGCCCGGGGAGCTGTTTTTT	CASSDQGPGELFF
TRBJ1-6	-	TRBV7-6	few	TGTGCCAGCAGCCCAACAAGGGGTAATTCACCCCTCCACTTT	CASSPTRGNSPLHF
TRBJ1-2	TRBD1	TRBV2	many	TGTGCCAGCAGTGAAGGGACAGGGGGCTCCTATGGCTACACCTTC	CASSEGTGGSYGYTF
TRBJ1-4	-	TRBV7-2	many	TGTGCCAGCAGCTCCCGCCGGAGAGCAACTAATGAAAAACTGTTTTTT	CASSSRRRATNEKLFF
TRBJ1-2	-	TRBV11-2	few	TGTGCCAGCAGCTTATCCTCGGACAGAGGAGGCTACACCTTC	CASSLSSDRGGYTF
TRBJ2-3	-	TRBV5-8	-	TGTGCCAGCAGCTTGGGCCATTCAACAGATACGCAGTATTTT	CASSLGHSTDTQYF
TRBJ2-7	TRBD1	TRBV10-3	-	TGTGCCATCAGTGACCGACAGGGAAAGCACGAGCAGTACTTC	CAISDRQGKHEQYF
TRBJ1-1	-	TRBV9	many	TGTGCCAGCAGCTCTCGTGGGAACACTGAAGCTTTCTTT	CASSSRGNTEAFF
TRBJ2-1	-	TRBV20-1	many	TGCAGTGCTAGAACGAGCTCCTACAATGAGCAGTTCTTC	CSARTSSYNEQFF
TRBJ1-1	-	TRBV7-2	many	TGTGCCAGCAGCTCCCTCAATTTGAACACTGAAGCTTTCTTT	CASSSLNLNTEAFF
TRBJ1-6	-	TRBV2	-	TGTGCCAGCAGTGAACAGGGGCGATCACCCCTCCACTTT	CASSEQGRSPLHF